The present T cell receptor (beta chain) was sequenced within a study of blood T cell repertoires in COVID-19. For the study at large: Samples came from the United States, Italy and Spain, spanning acute and convalescent COVID-19. The analysed material was cDNA or gDNA that came from T cells, B-cell-depleted T cells, or PBMCs.

Methods used by the authors: Estimation of nucleated cell counts relied on the amplification of reference gene primers. Libraries were prepared by immunoSEQ multiplex PCR; TCRdb keeps only in-frame clonotypes and omits some of them. V and J calls plus clone size are reproduced from that table; the DNA served to infer D and trimming. The sample carries fewer than 150,000 clones, 65% to 90% recorded once. Per germline, CDR1 MGHDK and CDR2 SYGVNS. The V gene lost 1 base and the J gene lost 0 bases, with 10 bases spanning the gap. The CDR3 extends over 16 amino acids. The specimen sequenced was peripheral blood. The TCR comes from a man aged 50-59 years with acute or convalescent COVID-19. The chain employs TRBV25-1 and TRBJ2-1, with D tentatively TRBD2 (5 bases). This CDR3 is CASSESRGYSYNEQFF. The CDR3 DNA reads TGTGCCAGCAGTGAATCCCGGGGTTACTCCTACAATGAGCAGTTCTTC.